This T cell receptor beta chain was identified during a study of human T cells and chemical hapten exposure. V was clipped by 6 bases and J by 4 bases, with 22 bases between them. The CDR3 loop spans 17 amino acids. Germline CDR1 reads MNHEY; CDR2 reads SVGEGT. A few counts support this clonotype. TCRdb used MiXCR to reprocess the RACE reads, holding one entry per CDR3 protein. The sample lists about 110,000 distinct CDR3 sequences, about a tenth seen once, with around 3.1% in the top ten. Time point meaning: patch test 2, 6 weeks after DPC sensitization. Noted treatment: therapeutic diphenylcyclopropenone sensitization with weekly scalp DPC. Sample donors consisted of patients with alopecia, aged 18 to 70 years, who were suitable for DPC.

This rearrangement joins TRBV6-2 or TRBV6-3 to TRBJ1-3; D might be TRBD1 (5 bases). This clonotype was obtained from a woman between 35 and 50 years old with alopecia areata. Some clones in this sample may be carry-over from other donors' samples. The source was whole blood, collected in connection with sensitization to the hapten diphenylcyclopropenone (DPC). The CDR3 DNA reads TGTGCCAGCAGAAAACTCCGGACACCCGAAGTGGGAAACACCATATATTTT. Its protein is CASRKLRTPEVGNTIYF.